This T cell receptor (beta chain) originates from a study of identifying expanded T cells in peripheral blood. Study-level results: Across healthy donors, higher total template counts meant significantly greater approximately two-week count variance. Technical replicates showed around 1.2 changed clones; two weeks roughly 18; four weeks 19.

Remarks on this clone: What it binds is not known.

Healthy donors had no documented immune events, such as infections, while sampled. TCRdb's table, derived via immunoSEQ multiplex PCR, lists solely in-frame clones and lacks some. The sample gives 55,000 to 60,000 clones, roughly 87% of which show up once; around 3.3% is in the top ten. The trim removed 3 bases at V and 5 bases at J, leaving 10 bases unmatched. CDR1 and CDR2 (germline): SGHDT, YYEEEE. The length of the CDR3 is 17 residues. This TCR derives from a person aged 18 to 75 in good health. The material sequenced was blood. This chain connects TRBV5-6 to TRBJ2-5; TRBD2 matches at 13 bases. CDR3 nucleotide sequence: TGTGCCAGCAGCTATACTAGCGGGGGGGTCCCTCTTGAGACCCAGTACTTC. It yields the protein CASSYTSGGVPLETQYF. Together with reference TRBV5-6 and TRBJ2-5, the CDR3 gives the full variable domain: DAGVTQSPTHLIKTRGQQVTLRCSPKSGHDTVSWYQQALGQGPQFIFQYYEEEERQRGNFPDRFSGHQFPNYSSELNVNALLLGDSALYLCASSYTSGGVPLETQYFGPGTRLLVL.